The 6 T cell receptor delta chains below all came from one sample that was sequenced in a study of gamma-delta T cells after stem cell transplantation. TCRdb called clones from the RT-PCR reads again using CATT. The table lists over 1,500 delta-chain clones, around 4% of them singletons, with roughly 13% in the top ten. Sequences were obtained from gamma-delta T cells. The source of these receptors is a human donor. It is not recorded whose cells these are; they may come from a transplant donor.

This clone was counted only a few times. This likely stems from a read error, as it lies one base from a far larger clone. The chain combines TRDV2 with TRDJ1; D possibly corresponds to TRDD3 (5 bases). The CDR3 has 15 amino acids. With 0 bases removed from V and 0 bases from J, the gap between germline ends came to 10 bases. Germline CDR1 reads GEAIGNYY; CDR2 reads EKD. The chain's CDR3 is CACDTPGGDTDKLIF. The CDR3 region has the DNA TGTGCCTGTGACACCCCGGGGGGGGACACCGATAAACTCATCTTT.

By share, this clone counts as medium-sized. The chain recombines TRDV2 with TRDJ3; no clear D gene. This CDR3 has 17 residues. Trimming pared 3 bases from V and 0 bases from J, leaving 11 bases between. Germline V gives CDR1 GEAIGNYY, CDR2 EKD. This CDR3 reads CACDPPASSWDTRQMFF. The CDR3 DNA sequence: TGTGCCTGTGACCCCCCCGCGAGCTCCTGGGACACCCGACAGATGTTTTTC.

This clone counts as large. The CDR3 region has the DNA TGTGCCTGTTCACTTTTGGGGGTCCCCGTGTCCGATAAACTCATCTTT. The encoded protein is CACSLLGVPVSDKLIF. The chain couples TRDV2 to TRDJ1; tentative D call: TRDD3 (6 bases). Germline CDR1 reads GEAIGNYY; CDR2 reads EKD. CDR3 length equals 16 residues. V lost 6 bases and J lost 3, with 22 bases in between.

A few counts support this clone. The rearrangement uses TRDV2 and TRDJ1; TRDD3 aligns across 7 bases. This CDR3 has 16 residues. The trim removed 3 bases at V and 3 bases at J, leaving 12 bases unmatched. The V gene's germline CDR1 is GEAIGNYY and CDR2 EKD. The CDR3 reads CACDPLLGTVADKLIF. DNA of the CDR3: TGTGCCTGTGACCCATTACTGGGGACCGTCGCCGATAAACTCATCTTT.

Sample share makes this clone medium-sized. The chain couples TRDV2 to TRDJ1; D is undetermined. Trimming removed 3 bases from V and 0 bases from J, with 10 bases in between. CDR1 is GEAIGNYY, CDR2 EKD, per germline. This CDR3 region has 14 residues. DNA for the CDR3: TGTGCCTGTGACCCTCTATTGGACACCGATAAACTCATCTTT. Translation: CACDPLLDTDKLIF.

A remark on this clone: A much larger clone sits a single nucleotide away, making a read error possible. V is TRDV2 and J is TRDJ1; 13 positions match TRDD3. The J segment lost 4 bases and the V segment lost 4 bases, leaving 14 bases of the junction unmatched. The length of the CDR3 is 18 residues. Per the germline V gene, CDR1 is GEAIGNYY and CDR2 is EKD. Written as DNA, the CDR3 is TGTGCCTGTGATCTTGTACTGGGGGATACGCTTGAGATCGATAAACTCATCTTT. Translation gives CACDLVLGDTLEIDKLIF.